The following is a T cell receptor (beta chain) sequence with its context. This CDR3 region has 15 residues. Germline values: CDR1 SGHRS, CDR2 YFSETQ. V trimming: 7 bases; J trimming: 2 bases; junction bases outside the gene matches: 11. This entry belongs to a study of beta chain features in type 1 diabetes. Reverse transcription of all isolated RNA meant that expressed TCRB transcripts were sequenced. The assay was immunoSEQ multiplex PCR, and TCRdb's table has in-frame clones only and misses some. This sample has under 900,000 clones; about a sixth occur once, and the top ten carry 0.023%. V is TRBV5-1 and J is TRBJ2-5, with 7 positions matching TRBD1. This receptor was taken from a woman aged 18-29 years in good health. The sequenced sample consisted of naive CD4+ T cells from blood. The CDR3 reads CASALFDREQETQYF. CDR3 nucleotide sequence: TGCGCCAGCGCATTATTTGACAGGGAGCAAGAGACCCAGTACTTC.